This TCR beta chain derives from a study of cytomegalovirus exposure and HLA in healthy donors. Germline CDR1 and CDR2: MNHEY and SVGAGI. The CDR3 consists of 15 residues. Trimming left V 0 bases short and J 3 bases short, with 11 bases between. Overall study results and limits: Cytomegalovirus status, reportedly, was diagnosed with high specificity and sensitivity by the classifier.

Comment on this clone: Its antigen is undetermined.

PCR used 60 Vbeta primers and 13 Jbeta primers. Clones were read by immunoSEQ multiplex PCR, and TCRdb kept only the in-frame ones, dropping some. Of 80,000 to 100,000 clones listed, around 82% were seen once; the top ten hold more than 4.5%. Sequenced sample: PBMCs. The sequence came from a man in his forties or fifties in good health and CMV-seropositive. The chain combines TRBV6-5 with TRBJ1-1; D is undetermined. Here the CDR3 reads CASSYSASPDTEAFF. CDR3 DNA: TGTGCCAGCAGTTACTCGGCCTCCCCAGACACTGAAGCTTTCTTT.